A selection of T cell receptor beta chains follows, all from one sample in a study of PD-1 blockade in mismatch repair-deficient tumors. TCRdb's copy holds only in-frame clones and misses some; the assay was immunoSEQ multiplex PCR. The table lists over 100,000 clones, about 83% of them singletons. The sequences come from peripheral blood, collected 60 weeks after starting pembrolizumab. These receptor sequences come from an adult with mismatch repair-deficient cancer. Both conserved end residues are part of each CDR3. The order of the fields is clone size, J gene, D gene, V gene, CDR3 DNA, CDR3 protein. The D gene is left open where the match is weak. Size values are once, few and many counts, or a class for expanded clones, and some rows have none.

>NA|TRBJ1-5|TRBD1|TRBV2
TGTGCCAGCAGTGAAGGGACAGGGTCGGTGCCCCAGCATTTT
CASSEGTGSVPQHF
>NA|TRBJ2-5|NA|TRBV15
TGTGCCACCAGCTGGGACACGGGGGAGACCCAGTACTTC
CATSWDTGETQYF
>NA|TRBJ1-1|NA|TRBV2
TGTGCCAGCAGTGAGGAGCCCACAGGGTTTAATGCTGAAGCTTTCTTT
CASSEEPTGFNAEAFF
>NA|TRBJ2-5|NA|TRBV7-7
TGTGCTAGCAGTCGTGGACAGAGGGAGACCCAGTACTTC
CASSRGQRETQYF
>NA|TRBJ2-7|NA|TRBV25-1
TGTGCCACCGGCGAGGGTGGCGAGCAGTACTTC
CATGEGGEQYF
>NA|TRBJ2-2|TRBD2|TRBV6-6
TGTGCCAGCAGCCCCTCTAGCGGGAGCACCGGGGAGCTGTTTTTT
CASSPSSGSTGELFF
>NA|TRBJ2-1|NA|TRBV6-5
TGTGCCAGCAGTGGGGACCGCGGGGGCGCCAAAGAGTTCTTC
CASSGDRGGAKEFF
>NA|TRBJ1-5|NA|TRBV7-2
TGTGCCAGCAGTACGGACAGAGATCAGCCCCAGCATTTT
CASSTDRDQPQHF
>NA|TRBJ1-5|NA|TRBV19
TGTGCCACCGACAAGAATAGCAATCAGCCCCAGCATTTT
CATDKNSNQPQHF
>once|TRBJ1-2|NA|TRBV7-9
TGTGCCAGCAGCTCGACGGACTATGGCTACACCTTC
CASSSTDYGYTF
>NA|TRBJ2-1|TRBD2|TRBV4-3
TGCGCCAGCAGCCAAGATCCGGGGGGGGCAGGTGAGCAGTTCTTC
CASSQDPGGAGEQFF
>NA|TRBJ2-5|TRBD1|TRBV2
TGTGCCAGCAGTCTAAGAGGTTACGGGACAGGAGAGACCCAGTACTTC
CASSLRGYGTGETQYF
>NA|TRBJ2-1|NA|TRBV29-1
TGCAGCGTTGTCACAGACTTCGATGAGCAGTTCTTC
CSVVTDFDEQFF
>once|TRBJ2-1|NA|TRBV7-2
TGTGCCAGCACCTTAACTCTAGCGAATGAGCAGTTCTTC
CASTLTLANEQFF
>NA|TRBJ1-2|TRBD1|TRBV19
TGTGCCAGTAGCCTGAGGACAGGGACTAACTATGGCTACACCTTC
CASSLRTGTNYGYTF
>NA|TRBJ2-1|NA|TRBV6-1
TGTGCCAGCAGCAAAGATACGAGTGAGCAGTTCTTC
CASSKDTSEQFF
>NA|TRBJ2-2|TRBD2|TRBV7-3
TGTGCCAGCAGTTACGTGGGGCTAGCGGGAGGGCCTTACACCGGGGAGCTGTTTTTT
CASSYVGLAGGPYTGELFF
>NA|TRBJ1-5|NA|TRBV7-8
TGTGCCAGCAGCCGGAAAGACGGACGAGGGGGCAATCAGCCCCAGCATTTT
CASSRKDGRGGNQPQHF
>NA|TRBJ2-7|NA|TRBV30
TGTGCCTGGTCCCAAGAAAACGAGCAGTACTTC
CAWSQENEQYF
>NA|TRBJ1-2|NA|TRBV19
TGTGCCAGTAGTATGGGGAGGGACATCGGCTACACCTTC
CASSMGRDIGYTF
>once|TRBJ2-2|NA|TRBV5-1
TGCGCCAGCAGCTCAACAACCTTCGGCGGGGAGCTGTTTTTT
CASSSTTFGGELFF
>NA|TRBJ2-6|NA|TRBV6-5
TGTGCCAGCAGCCGGGACTCTGGGGCCAACGTCCTGACTTTC
CASSRDSGANVLTF
>NA|TRBJ2-7|TRBD1|TRBV23-1
TGCGCCAGCAGCTATTCCGGGACAGGGGAATACGAGCAGTACTTC
CASSYSGTGEYEQYF
>few|TRBJ2-1|NA|TRBV5-1
TGCGCCAGCAGCCCTGAAACAGGGCGGGAGCAGTTCTTC
CASSPETGREQFF
>NA|TRBJ2-7|NA|TRBV6-5
TGTGCCAGCAGCGTAAAGGGGGCCTACGAGCAGTACTTC
CASSVKGAYEQYF
>NA|TRBJ2-1|NA|TRBV19
TGTGCCACTACAGAGAGGGGAGAACACAATGAGCAGTTCTTC
CATTERGEHNEQFF
>NA|TRBJ2-7|TRBD2|TRBV5-5
TGTGCCAGCCAGGCCCTAGCGGGGTACTACGAGCAGTACTTC
CASQALAGYYEQYF
>NA|TRBJ1-2|NA|TRBV30
TGTGCCTGGAGTGACAAGGGCTACACCTTC
CAWSDKGYTF
>few|TRBJ2-2|NA|TRBV6-1
TGTGCCAGCAGTGGACGGGAGTCGGGCACCGGGGAGCTGTTTTTT
CASSGRESGTGELFF
>NA|TRBJ2-7|TRBD2|TRBV4-2
TGTGCCAGCAGCCAAGCGTCAGAACTAGCGGGGTACGAGCAGTACTTC
CASSQASELAGYEQYF
>NA|TRBJ1-2|NA|TRBV6-5
TGTGCCAGCAGTTACACACAGAGGGGGAACCTTGGGGGCTACACCTTC
CASSYTQRGNLGGYTF
>NA|TRBJ1-2|NA|TRBV27
TGTGCCAGCAGTTCCCGTGGGGGAAACTATGGCTACACCTTC
CASSSRGGNYGYTF
>once|TRBJ2-3|NA|TRBV18
TGTGCCAGCTCACCACCGGGGACAGATACGCAGTATTTT
CASSPPGTDTQYF
>NA|TRBJ1-4|TRBD1|TRBV6-6
TGTGCCAGCAGCCAGACACAGGGGGCGCGGGAAAAACTGTTTTTT
CASSQTQGAREKLFF
>NA|TRBJ2-2|NA|TRBV18
TGTGCCAGCTCACCGGCTGGGATTGGCCGGTCGGCCGGGGAGCTGTTTTTT
CASSPAGIGRSAGELFF
>few|TRBJ1-2|NA|TRBV30
TGTGCCGGCAACCGGGGATTTAACTATGGCTACACCTTC
CAGNRGFNYGYTF